The rows below give T cell receptor beta chains drawn from one sample of a study of cytomegalovirus exposure and HLA in healthy donors. Some clones are missing from TCRdb's copy, which holds only in-frame ones; the method was immunoSEQ multiplex PCR. Among roughly 190,000 clones, about 82% were seen once, and the ten largest hold 1.4% to 1.5%. Sequencing used PBMCs. The receptors here all came from a woman aged 18-30 years in good health and CMV-seronegative. CDR3s include the opening cysteine and the closing phenylalanine or tryptophan. A D gene is named only where the DNA matches it firmly. Clone size, where shown, is once, few, many, or a class for clones that have expanded.

D: TRBD2; size: NA; V: TRBV9; J: TRBJ2-1; DNA: TGTGCCAGCAGCGTAGCCGGGACTAGCGGGGGCAATGAGCAGTTCTTC; CDR3: CASSVAGTSGGNEQFF
D: NA; size: NA; V: TRBV29-1; J: TRBJ1-1; DNA: TGCAGCGCATGCGCGCAGGGCACTGAAGCTTTCTTT; CDR3: CSACAQGTEAFF
D: TRBD1; size: NA; V: TRBV6-1; J: TRBJ2-7; DNA: TGTGCCAGCAATGGCCGGGACAGGGGGTCCTACGAGCAGTACTTC; CDR3: CASNGRDRGSYEQYF
D: TRBD1; size: NA; V: TRBV18; J: TRBJ2-1; DNA: TGTGCCAGCTCACCACCGACAGGGTTGGTCAATGAGCAGTTCTTC; CDR3: CASSPPTGLVNEQFF
D: NA; size: NA; V: TRBV18; J: TRBJ1-2; DNA: TGTGCCAGCTCACCACCGAACGGACAATACTATGGCTACACCTTC; CDR3: CASSPPNGQYYGYTF
D: NA; size: NA; V: TRBV30; J: TRBJ1-1; DNA: TGTGCCTGCCAAATCGCCCAGACAAAAGCTTTCTTT; CDR3: CACQIAQTKAFF
D: TRBD1; size: NA; V: TRBV6-6; J: TRBJ1-2; DNA: TGTGCCAGCAGTCCCGGGACAGAGGGTGGCTACACCTTC; CDR3: CASSPGTEGGYTF
D: NA; size: few; V: TRBV19; J: TRBJ1-1; DNA: TGTGCCAGTACAGGGATTCTGTCTAGGCACACTGAAGCTTTCTTT; CDR3: CASTGILSRHTEAFF
D: NA; size: once; V: TRBV5-1; J: TRBJ2-2; DNA: TGCGCCAGCAGCTTTAGTCCAGGGGAGCTGTTTTTT; CDR3: CASSFSPGELFF
D: NA; size: once; V: TRBV7-9; J: TRBJ2-7; DNA: TGTGCCAGCACCCGAGGGAACAGGGATAGGGACGAGCAGTACTTC; CDR3: CASTRGNRDRDEQYF
D: NA; size: NA; V: TRBV11-2; J: TRBJ2-5; DNA: TGTGCCAGCAGCCAGGACAGTTTGGAGACCCAGTACTTC; CDR3: CASSQDSLETQYF
D: NA; size: few; V: TRBV20-1; J: TRBJ1-2; DNA: TGCAGTGCTAGGTCCGGCTATGGCTACACCTTC; CDR3: CSARSGYGYTF
D: TRBD2; size: NA; V: TRBV5-1; J: TRBJ2-7; DNA: TGCGCCAGCAGCTTGGCCGGGCTAGCGGGGGATTACGAGCAGTACTTC; CDR3: CASSLAGLAGDYEQYF
D: NA; size: few; V: TRBV2; J: TRBJ1-5; DNA: TGTGCCAGCAGTAACGGAAACAGGGCAGTAGGTCAGCCCCAGCATTTT; CDR3: CASSNGNRAVGQPQHF
D: TRBD1; size: NA; V: TRBV6-1; J: TRBJ2-2; DNA: TGTGCCAGCAGTGACCCGGGACAGTCAACGAACACCGGGGAGCTGTTTTTT; CDR3: CASSDPGQSTNTGELFF
D: TRBD1; size: NA; V: TRBV19; J: TRBJ1-2; DNA: TGTGCCAGTAGGGACAGGGGATATGGCTACACCTTC; CDR3: CASRDRGYGYTF
D: NA; size: NA; V: TRBV29-1; J: TRBJ1-1; DNA: TGCAGCGTTTCCCTAATGATGAACACTGAAGCTTTCTTT; CDR3: CSVSLMMNTEAFF
D: NA; size: NA; V: TRBV7-9; J: TRBJ2-1; DNA: TGTGCCAGCAGCGTAAGGATGCCAGGTGGCAATGAGCAGTTCTTC; CDR3: CASSVRMPGGNEQFF
D: NA; size: NA; V: TRBV7-9; J: TRBJ1-2; DNA: TGTGCCAGCAGCTTAGTACAGCCCAACTATGGCTACACCTTC; CDR3: CASSLVQPNYGYTF
D: TRBD1; size: NA; V: TRBV25-1; J: TRBJ2-1; DNA: TGTGCCAGCAGTGCAGGACAGGGAGCCTACAATGAGCAGTTCTTC; CDR3: CASSAGQGAYNEQFF
D: TRBD1; size: NA; V: TRBV6-5; J: TRBJ1-1; DNA: TGTGCCAGCAGTCAACCGGGACAGGGGAACACTGAAGCTTTCTTT; CDR3: CASSQPGQGNTEAFF
D: TRBD1; size: NA; V: TRBV14; J: TRBJ2-2; DNA: TGTGCCAGCAGCCAACCCGGGACAGGGGGCGTCACCGGGGAGCTGTTTTTT; CDR3: CASSQPGTGGVTGELFF
D: NA; size: NA; V: TRBV6-6; J: TRBJ2-7; DNA: TGTGCCAGCAGTTACCCCGACAGATCCGAGCAGTACTTC; CDR3: CASSYPDRSEQYF
D: NA; size: NA; V: TRBV4-2; J: TRBJ1-1; DNA: TGTGCCAGCAGCCCCCCGGAACACAGGAACACTGAAGCTTTCTTT; CDR3: CASSPPEHRNTEAFF
D: TRBD1; size: NA; V: TRBV15; J: TRBJ2-3; DNA: TGTGCCACCAGCAGAGACCCTTTATCGCTGGACAGGGGGCCAGATACGCAGTATTTT; CDR3: CATSRDPLSLDRGPDTQYF
D: NA; size: few; V: TRBV6-5; J: TRBJ2-7; DNA: TGTGCCAGCAGCCCGGTTGCGCAGGGGCCGGACGAGCAGTACTTC; CDR3: CASSPVAQGPDEQYF
D: TRBD1; size: NA; V: TRBV2; J: TRBJ2-1; DNA: TGTGCCAGCAGGCCAGGACAGGGCCCTACCTACAATGAGCAGTTCTTC; CDR3: CASRPGQGPTYNEQFF
D: TRBD1; size: NA; V: TRBV7-9; J: TRBJ1-2; DNA: TGTGCCAGCAGCCGGGACAGCAAATATGGCTACACCTTC; CDR3: CASSRDSKYGYTF
D: NA; size: NA; V: TRBV2; J: TRBJ1-2; DNA: TGTGCCAGCAGTGTTGACAACCATGGCTACACCTTC; CDR3: CASSVDNHGYTF
D: NA; size: NA; V: TRBV30; J: TRBJ1-3; DNA: TGTGCCTGGAGTGTAGCGGGTTTTGGTGGAAACACCATATATTTT; CDR3: CAWSVAGFGGNTIYF
D: NA; size: NA; V: TRBV6-5; J: TRBJ1-1; DNA: TGTGCCAGCAGTTCCGCAGGACTACGGGCTTTCTTT; CDR3: CASSSAGLRAFF
D: TRBD1; size: NA; V: TRBV5-1; J: TRBJ1-1; DNA: TGCGCCAGCAGCTTGTCAGTGCAGGGGGCAGGGAACACTGAAGCTTTCTTT; CDR3: CASSLSVQGAGNTEAFF
D: NA; size: NA; V: TRBV4-1; J: TRBJ2-7; DNA: TGCGCCAGCAGCCTCAGAGAGGATTACGAGCAGTACTTC; CDR3: CASSLREDYEQYF
D: NA; size: once; V: TRBV19; J: TRBJ2-3; DNA: TGTGCCAGTAGTATTGTGAGCGCCGGCACAGATACGCAGTATTTT; CDR3: CASSIVSAGTDTQYF
D: NA; size: NA; V: TRBV11-3; J: TRBJ2-3; DNA: TGTGCCAGCAGCCCTACCGGACTGACAGATACGCAGTATTTT; CDR3: CASSPTGLTDTQYF
D: NA; size: NA; V: TRBV18; J: TRBJ2-5; DNA: TGTGCCAGCTCTCTACAGGTTAAAGGTGCGGAGACCCAGTACTTC; CDR3: CASSLQVKGAETQYF
D: NA; size: few; V: TRBV6-4; J: TRBJ2-1; DNA: TGTGCCAGCAGTATCGGACCCAGCGGCGAGCAGTTCTTC; CDR3: CASSIGPSGEQFF